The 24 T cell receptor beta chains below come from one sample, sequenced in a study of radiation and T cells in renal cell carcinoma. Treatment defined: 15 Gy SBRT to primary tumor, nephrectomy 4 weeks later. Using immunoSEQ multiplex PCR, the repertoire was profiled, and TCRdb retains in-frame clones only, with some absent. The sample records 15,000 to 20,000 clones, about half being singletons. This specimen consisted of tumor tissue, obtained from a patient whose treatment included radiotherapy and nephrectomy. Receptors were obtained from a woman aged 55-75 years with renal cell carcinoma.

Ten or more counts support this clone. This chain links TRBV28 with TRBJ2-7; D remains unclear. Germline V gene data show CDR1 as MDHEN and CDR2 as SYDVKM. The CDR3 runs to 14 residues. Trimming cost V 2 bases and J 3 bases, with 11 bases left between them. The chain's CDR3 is CASSLRQTDYEQYF. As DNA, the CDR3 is TGTGCCAGCAGTTTAAGGCAAACCGACTACGAGCAGTACTTC.

The CDR3 region has the DNA TGTGCCAGCAGCTTGGCGGGGACAGGGGTGTACGAGCAGTACTTC. Amino acid sequence: CASSLAGTGVYEQYF. The chain joins TRBV27 to TRBJ2-7; 10 positions agree with TRBD1. The germline V gene encodes CDR1 MNHEY and CDR2 SMNVEV (reference sequence). V lost 6 bases and J lost 4; bases outside the gene matches: 9. This CDR3 is 15 amino acids long.

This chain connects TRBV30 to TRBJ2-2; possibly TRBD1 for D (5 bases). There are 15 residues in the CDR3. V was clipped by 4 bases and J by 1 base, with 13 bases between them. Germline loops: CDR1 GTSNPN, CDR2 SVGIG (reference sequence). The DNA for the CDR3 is TGTGCCTGGACCCTCCTTCAGGGGAACACCGGGGAGCTGTTTTTT. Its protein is CAWTLLQGNTGELFF.

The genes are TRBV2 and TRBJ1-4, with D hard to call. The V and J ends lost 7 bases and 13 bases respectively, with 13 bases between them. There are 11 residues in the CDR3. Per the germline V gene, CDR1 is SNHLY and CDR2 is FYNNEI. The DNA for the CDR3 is TGTGCCAGCAAGCGCGAGGGTGGACTGTTTTTT. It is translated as CASKREGGLFF. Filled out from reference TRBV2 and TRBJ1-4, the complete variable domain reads EPEVTQTPSHQVTQMGQEVILRCVPISNHLYFYWYRQILGQKVEFLVSFYNNEISEKSEIFDDQFSVERPDGSNFTLKIRSTKLEDSAMYFCASKREGGLFFGSGTQLSVL.

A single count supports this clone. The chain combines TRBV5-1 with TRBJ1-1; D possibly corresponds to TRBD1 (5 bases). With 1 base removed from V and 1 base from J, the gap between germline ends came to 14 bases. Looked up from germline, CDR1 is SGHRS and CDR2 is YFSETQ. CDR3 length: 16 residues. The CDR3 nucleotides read TGCGCCAGCAGCTTGCGGGGGTTAGACTCGAACACTGAAGCTTTCTTT. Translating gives CASSLRGLDSNTEAFF.

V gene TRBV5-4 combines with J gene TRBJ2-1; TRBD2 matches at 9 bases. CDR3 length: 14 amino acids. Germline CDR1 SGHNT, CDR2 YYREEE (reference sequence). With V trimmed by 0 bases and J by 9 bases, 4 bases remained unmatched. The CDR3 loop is CASSLETSGGEQFF. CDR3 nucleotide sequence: TGTGCCAGCAGCTTGGAGACTAGCGGAGGTGAGCAGTTCTTC.

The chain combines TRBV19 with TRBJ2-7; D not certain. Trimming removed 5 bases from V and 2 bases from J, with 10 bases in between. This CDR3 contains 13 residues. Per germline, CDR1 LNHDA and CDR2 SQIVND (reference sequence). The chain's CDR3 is CASSAGVAYEQYF. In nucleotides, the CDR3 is TGTGCCAGTAGTGCTGGGGTAGCCTACGAGCAGTACTTC.

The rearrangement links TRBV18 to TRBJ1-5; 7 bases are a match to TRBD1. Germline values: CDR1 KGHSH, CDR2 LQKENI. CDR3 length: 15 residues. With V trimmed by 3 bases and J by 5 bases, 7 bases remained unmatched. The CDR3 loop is CASSPRDSQYQPQHF. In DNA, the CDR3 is TGTGCCAGCTCACCTCGGGACAGCCAGTATCAGCCCCAGCATTTT.

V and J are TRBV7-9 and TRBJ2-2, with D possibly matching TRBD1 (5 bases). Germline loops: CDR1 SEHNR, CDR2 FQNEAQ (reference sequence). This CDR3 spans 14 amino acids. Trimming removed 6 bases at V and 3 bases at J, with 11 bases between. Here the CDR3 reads CASRPDRYTGELFF. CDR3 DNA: TGTGCCAGCAGGCCTGACAGATACACCGGGGAGCTGTTTTTT.

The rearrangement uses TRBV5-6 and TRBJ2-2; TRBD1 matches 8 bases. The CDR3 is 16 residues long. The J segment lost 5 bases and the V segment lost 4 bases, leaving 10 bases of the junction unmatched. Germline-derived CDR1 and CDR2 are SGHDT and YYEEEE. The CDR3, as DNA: TGTGCCAGCAGCCAATTAGGACAGGGATGGACCGGGGAGCTGTTTTTT. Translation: CASSQLGQGWTGELFF.

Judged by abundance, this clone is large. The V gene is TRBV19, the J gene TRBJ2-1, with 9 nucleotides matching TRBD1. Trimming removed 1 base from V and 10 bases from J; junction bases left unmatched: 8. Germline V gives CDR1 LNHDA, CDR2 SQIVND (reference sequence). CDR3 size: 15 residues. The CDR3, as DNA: TGTGCCAGTAGTATAGGTTGGGGACAGGGTGACGAGCAGTTCTTC. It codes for CASSIGWGQGDEQFF. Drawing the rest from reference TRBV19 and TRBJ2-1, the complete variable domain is DGGITQSPKYLFRKEGQNVTLSCEQNLNHDAMYWYRQDPGQGLRLIYYSQIVNDFQKGDIAEGYSVSREKKESFPLTVTSAQKNPTAFYLCASSIGWGQGDEQFFGPGTRLTVL.

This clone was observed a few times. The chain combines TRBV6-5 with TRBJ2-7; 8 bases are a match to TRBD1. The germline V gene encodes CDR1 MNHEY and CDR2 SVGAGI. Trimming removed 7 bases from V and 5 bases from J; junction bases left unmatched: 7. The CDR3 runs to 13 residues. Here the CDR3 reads CASTMDRDNEQYF. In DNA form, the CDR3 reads TGTGCCAGCACCATGGACAGGGATAACGAGCAGTACTTC.

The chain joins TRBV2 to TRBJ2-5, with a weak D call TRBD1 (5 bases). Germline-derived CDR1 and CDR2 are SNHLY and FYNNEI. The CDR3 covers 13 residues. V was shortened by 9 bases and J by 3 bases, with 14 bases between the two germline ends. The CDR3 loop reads CASLIGAEETQYF. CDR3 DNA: TGTGCCAGTTTAATAGGGGCAGAAGAGACCCAGTACTTC.

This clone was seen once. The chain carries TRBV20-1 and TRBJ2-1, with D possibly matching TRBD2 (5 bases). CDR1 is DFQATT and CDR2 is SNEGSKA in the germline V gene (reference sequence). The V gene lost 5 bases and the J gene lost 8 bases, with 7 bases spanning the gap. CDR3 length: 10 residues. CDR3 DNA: TGCAGTGCTCAGAGGGATGAGCAGTTCTTC. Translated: CSAQRDEQFF.

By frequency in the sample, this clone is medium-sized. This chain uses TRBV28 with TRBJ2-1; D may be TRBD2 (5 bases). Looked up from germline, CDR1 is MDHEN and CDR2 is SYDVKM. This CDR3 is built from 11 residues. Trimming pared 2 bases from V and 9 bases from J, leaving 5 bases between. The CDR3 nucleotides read TGTGCCAGCAGTTTAGGAGGTGAGCAGTTCTTC. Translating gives CASSLGGEQFF.

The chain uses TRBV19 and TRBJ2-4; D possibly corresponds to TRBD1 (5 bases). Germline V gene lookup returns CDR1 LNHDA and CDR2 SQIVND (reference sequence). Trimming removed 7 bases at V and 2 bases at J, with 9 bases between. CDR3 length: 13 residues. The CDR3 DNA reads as TGTGCCAGTACAGGGCTAACCAAAAACATTCAGTACTTC. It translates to CASTGLTKNIQYF.

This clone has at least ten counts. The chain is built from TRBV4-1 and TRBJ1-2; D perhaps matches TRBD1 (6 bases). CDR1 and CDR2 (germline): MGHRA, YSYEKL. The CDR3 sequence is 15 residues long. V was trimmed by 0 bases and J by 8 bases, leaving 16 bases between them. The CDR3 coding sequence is TGCGCCAGCAGCCAAGACTACAGGGAACGAAACGGCTACACCTTC. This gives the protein CASSQDYRERNGYTF.

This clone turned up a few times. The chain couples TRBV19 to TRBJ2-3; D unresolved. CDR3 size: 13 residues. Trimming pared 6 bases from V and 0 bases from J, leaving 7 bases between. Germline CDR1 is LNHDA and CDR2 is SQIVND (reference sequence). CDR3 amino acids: CASRSSSTDTQYF. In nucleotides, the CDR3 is TGTGCCAGTAGATCGTCTAGCACAGATACGCAGTATTTT. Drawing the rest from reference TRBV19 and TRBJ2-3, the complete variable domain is DGGITQSPKYLFRKEGQNVTLSCEQNLNHDAMYWYRQDPGQGLRLIYYSQIVNDFQKGDIAEGYSVSREKKESFPLTVTSAQKNPTAFYLCASRSSSTDTQYFGPGTRLTVL.

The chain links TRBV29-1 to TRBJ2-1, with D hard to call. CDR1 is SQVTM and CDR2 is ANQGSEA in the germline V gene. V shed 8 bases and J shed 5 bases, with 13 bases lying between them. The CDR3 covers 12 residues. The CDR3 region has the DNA TGCAGCTTTTTGAAAATTAACAATGAGCAGTTCTTC. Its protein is CSFLKINNEQFF.

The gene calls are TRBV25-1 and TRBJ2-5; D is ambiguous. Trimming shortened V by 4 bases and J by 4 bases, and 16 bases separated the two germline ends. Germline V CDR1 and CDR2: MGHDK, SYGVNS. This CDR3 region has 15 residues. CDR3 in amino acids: CASSGSGFLSETQYF. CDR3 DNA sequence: TGTGCCAGCAGTGGATCAGGTTTCTTGTCAGAGACCCAGTACTTC.

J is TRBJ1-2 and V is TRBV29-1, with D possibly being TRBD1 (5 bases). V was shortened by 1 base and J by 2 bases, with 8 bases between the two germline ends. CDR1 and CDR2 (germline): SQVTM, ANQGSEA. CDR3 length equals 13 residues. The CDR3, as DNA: TGCAGCGTTGAAGGGGGGGAGAACTATGGCTACACCTTC. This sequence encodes CSVEGGENYGYTF. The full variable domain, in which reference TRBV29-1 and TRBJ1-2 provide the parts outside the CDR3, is SAVISQKPSRDICQRGTSLTIQCQVDSQVTMMFWYRQQPGQSLTLIATANQGSEATYESGFVIDKFPISRPNLTFSTLTVSNMSPEDSSIYLCSVEGGENYGYTFGSGTRLTVV.

The CDR3 spells CASSETSRDRGGPTEAFF. The CDR3 nucleotides are TGTGCCAGCAGCGAGACCTCCAGGGACAGGGGAGGACCCACTGAAGCTTTCTTT. The chain carries TRBV9 and TRBJ1-1, with TRBD1 matching over 10 bases. Germline V gives CDR1 SGDLS, CDR2 YYNGEE. The CDR3 is 18 amino acids. Trimming at V came to 3 bases and at J to 4 bases, leaving 15 bases not matched to a gene.

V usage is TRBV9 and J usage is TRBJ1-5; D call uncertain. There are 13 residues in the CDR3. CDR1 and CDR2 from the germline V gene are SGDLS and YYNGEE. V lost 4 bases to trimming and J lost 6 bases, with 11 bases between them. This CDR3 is CASSLEGLQPQHF. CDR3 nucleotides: TGTGCCAGCAGCCTCGAGGGCCTTCAGCCCCAGCATTTT. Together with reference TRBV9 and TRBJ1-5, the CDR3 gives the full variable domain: DSGVTQTPKHLITATGQRVTLRCSPRSGDLSVYWYQQSLDQGLQFLIQYYNGEERAKGNILERFSAQQFPDLHSELNLSSLELGDSALYFCASSLEGLQPQHFGDGTRLSIL.

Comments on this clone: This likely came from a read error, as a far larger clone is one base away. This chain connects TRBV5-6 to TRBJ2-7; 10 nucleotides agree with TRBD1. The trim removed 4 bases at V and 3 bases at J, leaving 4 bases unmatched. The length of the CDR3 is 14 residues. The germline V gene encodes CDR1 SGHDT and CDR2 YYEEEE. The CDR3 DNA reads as TGTGCCAGCAGCCGGACAGGGGGAATCTACGAGCAGTACTTC. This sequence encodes CASSRTGGIYEQYF.